The T cell receptor (beta chain) under discussion was sequenced for a study of control samples from healthy donors and cancer patients. TCRdb's table, derived via immunoSEQ multiplex PCR, lists solely in-frame clones and lacks some. Of about 98,000 clones detected, roughly four fifths appear once; the ten largest clones hold roughly 2%. What was sequenced was blood. The sequence was obtained from a man aged 55 to 69 in good health.

The chain's CDR3 is CASSIGTDTQYF. CDR3 bases: TGTGCCAGCAGCATCGGGACAGATACGCAGTATTTT. The V gene is TRBV11-2, the J gene TRBJ2-3, with no clear D. Deletions cut 5 bases from V and 3 bases from J, with 6 bases between. Germline V gives CDR1 SGHAT, CDR2 FQNNGV. CDR3 length equals 12 residues.